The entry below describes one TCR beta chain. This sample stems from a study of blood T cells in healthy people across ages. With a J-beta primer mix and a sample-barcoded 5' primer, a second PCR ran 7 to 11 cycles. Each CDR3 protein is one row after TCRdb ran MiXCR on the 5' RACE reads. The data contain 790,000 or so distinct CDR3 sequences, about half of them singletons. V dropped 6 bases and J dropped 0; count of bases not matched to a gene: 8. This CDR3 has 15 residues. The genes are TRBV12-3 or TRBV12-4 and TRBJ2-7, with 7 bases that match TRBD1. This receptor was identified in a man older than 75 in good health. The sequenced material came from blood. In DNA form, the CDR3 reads TGTGCCAGCAGCCGTGCGACAGGGCGCTCCTACGAGCAGTACTTC. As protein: CASSRATGRSYEQYF.